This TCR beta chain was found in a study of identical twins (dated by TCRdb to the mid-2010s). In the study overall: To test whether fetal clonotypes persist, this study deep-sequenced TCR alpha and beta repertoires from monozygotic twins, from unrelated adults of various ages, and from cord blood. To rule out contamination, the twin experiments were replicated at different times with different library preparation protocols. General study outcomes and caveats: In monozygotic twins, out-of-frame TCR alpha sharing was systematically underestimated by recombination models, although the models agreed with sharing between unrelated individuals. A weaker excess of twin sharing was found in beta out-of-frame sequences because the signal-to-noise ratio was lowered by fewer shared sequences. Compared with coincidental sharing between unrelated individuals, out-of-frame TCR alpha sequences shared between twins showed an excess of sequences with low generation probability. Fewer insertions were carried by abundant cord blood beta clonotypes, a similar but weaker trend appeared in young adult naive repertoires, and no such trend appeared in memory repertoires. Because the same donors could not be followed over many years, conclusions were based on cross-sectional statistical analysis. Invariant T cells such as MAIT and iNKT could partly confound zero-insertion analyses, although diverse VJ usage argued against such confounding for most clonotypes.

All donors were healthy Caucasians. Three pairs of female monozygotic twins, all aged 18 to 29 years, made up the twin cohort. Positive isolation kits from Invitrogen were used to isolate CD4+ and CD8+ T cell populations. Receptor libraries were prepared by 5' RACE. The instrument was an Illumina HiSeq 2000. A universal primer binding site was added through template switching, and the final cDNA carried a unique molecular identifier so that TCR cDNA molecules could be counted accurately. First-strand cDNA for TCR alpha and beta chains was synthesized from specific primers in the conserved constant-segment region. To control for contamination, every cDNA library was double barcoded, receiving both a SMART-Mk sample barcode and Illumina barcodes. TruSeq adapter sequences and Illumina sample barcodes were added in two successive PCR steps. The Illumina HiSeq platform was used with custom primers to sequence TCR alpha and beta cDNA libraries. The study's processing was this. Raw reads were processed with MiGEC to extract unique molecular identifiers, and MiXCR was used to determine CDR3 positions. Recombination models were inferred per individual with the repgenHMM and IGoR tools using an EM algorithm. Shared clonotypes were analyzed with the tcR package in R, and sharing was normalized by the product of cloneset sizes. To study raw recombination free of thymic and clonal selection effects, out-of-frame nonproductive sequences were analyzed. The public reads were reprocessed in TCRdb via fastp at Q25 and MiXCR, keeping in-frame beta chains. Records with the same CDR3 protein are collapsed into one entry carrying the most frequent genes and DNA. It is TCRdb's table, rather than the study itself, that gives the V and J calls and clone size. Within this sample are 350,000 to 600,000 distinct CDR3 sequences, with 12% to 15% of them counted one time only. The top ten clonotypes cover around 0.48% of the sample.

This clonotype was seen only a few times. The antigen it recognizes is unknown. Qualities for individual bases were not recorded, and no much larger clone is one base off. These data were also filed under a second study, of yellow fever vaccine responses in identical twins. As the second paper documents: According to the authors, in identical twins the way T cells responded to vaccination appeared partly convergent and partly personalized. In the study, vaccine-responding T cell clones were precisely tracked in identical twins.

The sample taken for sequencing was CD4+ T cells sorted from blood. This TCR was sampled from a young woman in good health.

The CDR3 region has the sequence CASRTYLPADTQYF. The sequenced DNA: TGTGCCAGCAGGACTTACTTGCCAGCAGATACGCAGTATTTT. The V and J genes are TRBV27 and TRBJ2-3; no D gene call is confident. The CDR3 goes from the cysteine to the phenylalanine over 14 residues. The only DNA kept is the CDR3, 42 bases in frame from the first base. CDR1 is given as MNHEY and CDR2 as SMNVEV, both from the germline V gene (reference sequence). The V end loses 6 bases and the J end loses 4 bases, and a stretch of 14 bases separates them.